This T cell receptor (beta chain) comes out of a study of identical twins (dated by TCRdb to the mid-2010s). Regarding the study in general: To test whether fetal clonotypes persist, this study deep-sequenced TCR alpha and beta repertoires from monozygotic twins, from unrelated adults of various ages, and from cord blood. To rule out contamination, replicate twin experiments were performed at different times with different library preparation protocols.

All donors were healthy Caucasians. The twin cohort consisted of three pairs of female monozygotic twins, all aged about 18 to 29 years. Peripheral blood mononuclear cells were the source from which RNA for the TCR libraries was isolated. Points the paper makes about the study in general: Invariant T cells such as MAIT and iNKT could partly confound zero-insertion analyses, though diverse VJ usage argued against this for most clonotypes. Fewer insertions were carried by abundant cord blood beta clonotypes; a weaker similar trend was observed in young adult naive repertoires, while no such trend was observed in memory repertoires. Out-of-frame TCR alpha sequences shared between twins showed an excess of low generation-probability sequences compared with coincidental sharing between unrelated individuals. Out-of-frame TCR alpha sharing in monozygotic twins was systematically underestimated by recombination models, whereas sharing between unrelated individuals was in agreement with the recombination models. Because the same donors could not be followed over many years, the conclusions relied on cross-sectional statistical analysis. Excess twin sharing in beta out-of-frame sequences was weaker because fewer shared sequences lowered the signal-to-noise ratio.

As to this clonotype: Its antigen remains undetermined. There are no base qualities to consult, and no much larger clone falls within one base.

The CDR3 goes from the cysteine to the phenylalanine over 14 residues. Of all the DNA, just the CDR3 is kept, 42 bases in frame from base 1. Looking up the germline V gene yields CDR1 SGHTA and CDR2 FQGNSA. The germline V and J ends show losses of 6 bases and 5 bases respectively, and no gene match explains 7 bases of the junction. Library method: 5' RACE. For sequencing, an Illumina HiSeq 2000 was employed. Template switching introduced a universal primer binding site; the final cDNA contained a unique molecular identifier, enabling accurate counting of TCR cDNA molecules. Specific primers in the conserved constant-segment region were used to synthesize first-strand cDNA for TCR alpha and beta chains. To control for contamination, every cDNA library carried two barcodes: a SMART-Mk sample barcode plus Illumina barcodes. Two successive PCR steps introduced TruSeq adapter sequences along with Illumina sample barcodes. The TCR alpha and beta cDNA libraries were sequenced on the Illumina HiSeq platform using custom primers. In the original analysis: Raw reads were processed with MiGEC to extract unique molecular identifiers, and MiXCR was used to determine CDR3 positions. Recombination models were inferred per individual with the repgenHMM and IGoR tools using an EM algorithm. Shared clonotypes were analyzed with the tcR package in R, and sharing was normalized by the product of cloneset sizes. To study raw recombination free of thymic and clonal selection effects, out-of-frame nonproductive sequences were analyzed. TCRdb trimmed the raw reads at Q25, called clones with MiXCR and kept productive beta chains. Under each unique CDR3 protein, matching rows form one entry showing the most common genes and DNA. The V and J calls come from TCRdb's annotation, not from the publication. The sample table shows 650,000 to 800,000 distinct CDR3 sequences, and roughly 8% are seen once. Around 0.98% of the sample belongs to the ten largest clones.

The sample was also reused in another study, on yellow fever vaccine responses in identical twins. The second publication reports: The T cell response to vaccination in identical twins was reported by the authors to appear partly convergent and partly personalized. In identical twins, the study followed T cell clones that responded to the vaccine with precision.

The sequencing input was PBMCs. The source is a woman between 18 and 29 years old in good health. The V gene is TRBV7-2 and the J gene is TRBJ2-3, with 8 bases in between that match TRBD2. This receptor carries the CDR3 CASRAAGAGDTQYF. The nucleotide sequence reads as follows: TGTGCCAGCAGGGCAGCGGGAGCGGGAGATACGCAGTATTTT.